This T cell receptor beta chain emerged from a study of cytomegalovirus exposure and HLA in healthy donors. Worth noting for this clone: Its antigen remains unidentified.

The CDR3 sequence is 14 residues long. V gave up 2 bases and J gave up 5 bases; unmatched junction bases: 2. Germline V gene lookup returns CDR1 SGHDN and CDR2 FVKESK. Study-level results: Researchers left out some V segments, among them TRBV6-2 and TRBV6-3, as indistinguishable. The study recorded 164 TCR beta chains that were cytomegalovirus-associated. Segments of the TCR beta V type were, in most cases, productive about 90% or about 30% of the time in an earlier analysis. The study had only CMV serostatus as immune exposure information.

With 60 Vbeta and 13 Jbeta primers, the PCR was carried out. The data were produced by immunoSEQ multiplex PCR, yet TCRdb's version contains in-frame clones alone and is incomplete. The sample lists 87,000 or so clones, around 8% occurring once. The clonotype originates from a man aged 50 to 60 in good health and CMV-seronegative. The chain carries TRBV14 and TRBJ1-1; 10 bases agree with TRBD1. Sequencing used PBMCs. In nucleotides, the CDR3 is TGTGCCAGCAGCCAATTGGACAGGGGGACTGAAGCTTTCTTT. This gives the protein CASSQLDRGTEAFF.